This TCR beta chain was identified in a study of spatial heterogeneity in lung cancer. At the level of the study: Beta-chain sequences consistently outnumbered alpha-chain sequences in detection. Study-level findings and limits: Tumor mutation count correlated with how many alpha and beta TCRs expanded intratumorally.

This clonotype was seen repeatedly, ten times or more. Its antigen is currently unknown. Time point of the sample: sample taken at primary tumor resection. Unsorted samples of tumor, nontumor lung or frozen PBMC had their whole RNA sequenced. Every TCR cDNA molecule carried a tag that served as a unique molecular identifier. TCRdb reanalysed the 5' RACE reads using MiXCR and keeps one entry per CDR3 protein. The sample lists some 23,000 distinct CDR3 sequences, roughly 8.6% seen once, with roughly 8% in the top ten. The specimen comprised lung tumor tissue, sampled at surgery. The receptor was derived from a male donor with early-stage non-small cell lung cancer.

The CDR3 nucleotides read TGCAGCTTAAGAGACAGGCCCCAAGAGACCCAGTACTTC. This gives the protein CSLRDRPQETQYF. The rearrangement uses TRBV29-1 and TRBJ2-5; D perhaps matches TRBD1 (6 bases). The ends were cut back, 8 bases at V and 1 base at J, with 14 bases in the middle. The CDR3 length is 13 residues. CDR1 and CDR2 (germline): SQVTM, ANQGSEA.